This TCR beta chain stems from a study of spatial heterogeneity in lung cancer. Points from the study as a whole: Within tumors, counts of expanded alpha and beta TCRs tracked tumor mutation counts.

Trimming took 0 bases from V and 2 from J; bases not matched to a gene: 10. Germline CDR1 and CDR2: DFQATT and SNEGSKA (reference sequence). The CDR3 spans 17 residues. This clonotype has more than one count but fewer than ten. Its antigen is not identified. TCRdb ran MiXCR on the 5' RACE reads and lists one entry per CDR3 protein. The table shows roughly 10,000 distinct CDR3 sequences, with roughly 7.9% occurring only once. Regarding time point: sample taken at primary tumor resection. Unsorted samples of tumor, nontumor lung or frozen PBMC had their whole RNA sequenced. The gene calls are TRBV20-1 and TRBJ1-3; 7 bases match TRBD1. This TCR was sampled from a female donor with early-stage non-small cell lung cancer. The sequences come from lung tumor tissue, collected at surgery. DNA of the CDR3: TGCAGTGCTAGAGATCTCAGGACAGGCGGCGCTGGAAACACCATATATTTT. Translating gives CSARDLRTGGAGNTIYF.